The clone carrying this T cell receptor beta chain came up a few times. The antigen remains unidentified. This CDR3 has 16 residues. Trimming stripped 0 bases from V and 6 bases from J, with 18 bases between. Germline-derived CDR1 and CDR2 are SGHTA and FQGNSA. TCRdb's copy holds only in-frame clones and misses some; the assay was immunoSEQ multiplex PCR. The sample has about 33,000 clones, about 92% seen once. Patients had blood sampled at baseline and again on cycle 4 day 1 and cycle 7 day 1. The data derive from a study of OX40 agonist ivuxolimab in advanced cancers. Study information: Previous treatment with anti-PD-1, anti-PD-L1 or anti-CTLA-4 therapy was allowed; 35% to 50% had received some.

Points from the study as a whole: The expanded peripheral T cells' antigen specificity was not determined.

The material sequenced was CD4+ or CD8+ T cells sorted from blood, taken in a trial of the OX40 agonist ivuxolimab. The gene calls are TRBV7-2 and TRBJ2-7; possible D gene TRBD1, 6 bases. The clonotype originates from an adult with an advanced solid tumor such as melanoma, head and neck, liver or kidney cancer. The DNA of the CDR3 is TGTGCCAGCAGCTTAGCGCTCTTAGGGGGAAGTGGCGAGCAGTACTTC. Its translation: CASSLALLGGSGEQYF.